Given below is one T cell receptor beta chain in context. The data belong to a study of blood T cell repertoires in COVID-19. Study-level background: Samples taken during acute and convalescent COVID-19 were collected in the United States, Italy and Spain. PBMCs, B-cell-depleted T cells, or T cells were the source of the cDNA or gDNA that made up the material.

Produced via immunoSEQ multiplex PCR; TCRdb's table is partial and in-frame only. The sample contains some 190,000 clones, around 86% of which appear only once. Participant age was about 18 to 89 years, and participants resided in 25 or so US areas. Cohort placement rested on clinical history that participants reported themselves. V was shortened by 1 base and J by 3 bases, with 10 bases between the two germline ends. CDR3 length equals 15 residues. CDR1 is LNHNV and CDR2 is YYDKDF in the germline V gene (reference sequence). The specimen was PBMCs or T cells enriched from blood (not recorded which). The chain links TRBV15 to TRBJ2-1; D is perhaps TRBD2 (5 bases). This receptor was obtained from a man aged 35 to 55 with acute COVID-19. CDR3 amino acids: CATSRVSGIYNEQFF. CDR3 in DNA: TGTGCCACCAGCAGAGTCAGCGGAATCTACAATGAGCAGTTCTTC.